This T cell receptor (beta chain) was recorded in a study of OX40 agonist ivuxolimab in advanced cancers. Study-level information: Patients receiving dose escalation had hepatocellular carcinoma, melanoma, renal cell or head and neck cancer.

Clones were read by immunoSEQ multiplex PCR, and TCRdb kept only the in-frame ones, dropping some. The sample records 35,000 to 40,000 clones, roughly 87% being singletons. The V segment lost 4 bases and the J segment 3 bases; nucleotides outside the gene matches: 7. Germline lookup yields CDR1 SGHDT and CDR2 YYEEEE. The CDR3 contains 16 residues. The TCR comes from an adult with an advanced solid tumor such as melanoma, head and neck, liver or kidney cancer. The source was CD4+ or CD8+ T cells sorted from blood, collected in a trial of the OX40 agonist ivuxolimab. The chain joins TRBV5-6 to TRBJ2-3; 11 positions agree with TRBD2. DNA for the CDR3: TGTGCCAGCAGCGCCTCTAGCGGGGGGTTTACAGATACGCAGTATTTT. Protein sequence: CASSASSGGFTDTQYF. Looking up the rest from reference TRBV5-6 and TRBJ2-3 gives the full variable domain: DAGVTQSPTHLIKTRGQQVTLRCSPKSGHDTVSWYQQALGQGPQFIFQYYEEEERQRGNFPDRFSGHQFPNYSSELNVNALLLGDSALYLCASSASSGGFTDTQYFGPGTRLTVL.